This entry is about one TCR beta chain. Its specificity is not known. Trimming cost V 0 bases and J 2 bases, with 10 bases left between them. The CDR3 runs 15 residues. Germline CDR1 MNHEY, CDR2 SVGAGI. The record originates from a study of T cell responses to AZD1222 COVID-19 vaccine. Points from the study as a whole: The study identified only five or six AZD1222 recipients as seropositive at baseline.

Sequencing was performed with immunoSEQ multiplex PCR; in TCRdb, only in-frame clones are kept and a portion is missing. The sample contains about 140,000 clones, about 92% of which appear only once. The clonotype originates from an adult in good health. The sequencing used peripheral blood, collected on day 0 of MenACWY control vaccination. The V gene is TRBV6-5, the J gene TRBJ1-2; TRBD1 is a possible D gene (5 bases). The CDR3 region is CASSYSRGENYGYTF. The CDR3 DNA reads TGTGCCAGCAGTTACTCGAGGGGCGAAAACTATGGCTACACCTTC.